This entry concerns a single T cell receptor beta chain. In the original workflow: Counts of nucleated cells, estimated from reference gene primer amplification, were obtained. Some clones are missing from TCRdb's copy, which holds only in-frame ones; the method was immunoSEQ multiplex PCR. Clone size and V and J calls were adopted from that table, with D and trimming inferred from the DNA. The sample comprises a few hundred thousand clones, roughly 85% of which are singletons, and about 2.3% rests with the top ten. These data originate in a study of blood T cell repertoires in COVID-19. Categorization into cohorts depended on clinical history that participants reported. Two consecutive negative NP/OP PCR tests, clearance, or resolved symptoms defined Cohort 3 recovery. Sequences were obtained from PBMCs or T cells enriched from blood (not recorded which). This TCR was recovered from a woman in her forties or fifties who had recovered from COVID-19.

The CDR3 DNA sequence: TGTGCCAGCAGCGTAGATCAGGGATTCGGGTCACCCCTCCACTTT. It specifies CASSVDQGFGSPLHF. This chain links TRBV9 with TRBJ1-6; D is possibly TRBD1 (5 bases). CDR1 and CDR2 (germline): SGDLS, YYNGEE. V was clipped by 0 bases and J by 10 bases, with 14 bases between them. The CDR3 length is 15 residues.